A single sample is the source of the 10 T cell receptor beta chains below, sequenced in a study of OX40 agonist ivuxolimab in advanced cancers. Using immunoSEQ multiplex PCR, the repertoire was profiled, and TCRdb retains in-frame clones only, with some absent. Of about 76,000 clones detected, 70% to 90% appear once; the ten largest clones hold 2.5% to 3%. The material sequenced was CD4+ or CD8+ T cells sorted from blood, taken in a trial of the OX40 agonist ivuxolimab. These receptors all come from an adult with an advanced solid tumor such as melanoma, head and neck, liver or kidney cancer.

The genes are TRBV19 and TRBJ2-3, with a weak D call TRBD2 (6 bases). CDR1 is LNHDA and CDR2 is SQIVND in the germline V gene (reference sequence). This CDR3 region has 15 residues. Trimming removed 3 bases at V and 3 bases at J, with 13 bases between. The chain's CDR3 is CASSIGGSKTDTQYF. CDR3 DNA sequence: TGTGCCAGTAGTATCGGGGGATCAAAAACAGATACGCAGTATTTT.

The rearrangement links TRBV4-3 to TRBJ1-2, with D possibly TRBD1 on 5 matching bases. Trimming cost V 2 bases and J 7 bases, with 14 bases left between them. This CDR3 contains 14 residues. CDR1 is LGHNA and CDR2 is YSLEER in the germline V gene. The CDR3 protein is CASSQFTQGGGYTF. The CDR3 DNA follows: TGCGCCAGCAGCCAATTCACGCAGGGAGGTGGCTACACCTTC.

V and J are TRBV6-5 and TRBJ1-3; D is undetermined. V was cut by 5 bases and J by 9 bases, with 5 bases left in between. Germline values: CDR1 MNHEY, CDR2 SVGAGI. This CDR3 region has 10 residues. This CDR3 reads CASSPGTIYF. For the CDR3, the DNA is TGTGCCAGCAGTCCGGGCACCATATATTTT.

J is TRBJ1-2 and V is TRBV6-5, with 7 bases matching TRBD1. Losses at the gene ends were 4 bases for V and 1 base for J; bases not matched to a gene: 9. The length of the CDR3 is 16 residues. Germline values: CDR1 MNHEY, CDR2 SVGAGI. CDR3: CASSSAGDSNNYGYTF. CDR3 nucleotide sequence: TGTGCCAGCAGTTCCGCGGGGGACAGTAATAACTATGGCTACACCTTC.

The CDR3 protein is CASNPTYIAKNIQYF. DNA for the CDR3: TGTGCCAGCAACCCCACATACATAGCCAAAAACATTCAGTACTTC. V is TRBV2 and J is TRBJ2-4; D ambiguous. The V end was cut by 7 bases, the J end by 0 bases, with 13 bases between. The CDR3 totals 15 residues. Germline V CDR1 and CDR2: SNHLY, FYNNEI.

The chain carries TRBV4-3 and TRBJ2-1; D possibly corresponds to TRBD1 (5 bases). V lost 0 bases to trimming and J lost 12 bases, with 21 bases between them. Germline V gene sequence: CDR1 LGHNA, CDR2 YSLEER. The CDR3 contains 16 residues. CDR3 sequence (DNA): TGCGCCAGCAGCCAAGATCTAGGGTTGGGGCAATTCGGGCAGTTCTTC. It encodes CASSQDLGLGQFGQFF.

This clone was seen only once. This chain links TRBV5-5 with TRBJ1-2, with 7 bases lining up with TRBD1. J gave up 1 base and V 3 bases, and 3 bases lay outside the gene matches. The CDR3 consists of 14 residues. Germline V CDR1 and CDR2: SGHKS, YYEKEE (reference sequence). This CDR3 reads CASSSGQLNYGYTF. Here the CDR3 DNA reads TGTGCCAGCAGCTCGGGACAGCTTAACTATGGCTACACCTTC.

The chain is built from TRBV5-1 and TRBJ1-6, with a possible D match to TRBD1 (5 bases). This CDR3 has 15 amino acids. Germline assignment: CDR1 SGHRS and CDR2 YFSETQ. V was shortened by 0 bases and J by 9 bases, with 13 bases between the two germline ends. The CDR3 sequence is CASSLDGTDLSPLHF. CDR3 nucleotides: TGCGCCAGCAGCTTGGACGGGACGGACCTTTCACCCCTCCACTTT.

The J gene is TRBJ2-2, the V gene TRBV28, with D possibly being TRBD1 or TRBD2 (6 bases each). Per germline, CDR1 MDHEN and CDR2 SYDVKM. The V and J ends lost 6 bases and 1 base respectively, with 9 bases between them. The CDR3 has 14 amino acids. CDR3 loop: CASREGQNTGELFF. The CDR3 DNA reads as TGTGCCAGCAGGGAGGGACAGAACACCGGGGAGCTGTTTTTT. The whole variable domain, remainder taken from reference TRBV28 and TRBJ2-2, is DVKVTQSSRYLVKRTGEKVFLECVQDMDHENMFWYRQDPGLGLRLIYFSYDVKMKEKGDIPEGYSVSREKKERFSLILESASTNQTSMYLCASREGQNTGELFFGEGSRLTVL.

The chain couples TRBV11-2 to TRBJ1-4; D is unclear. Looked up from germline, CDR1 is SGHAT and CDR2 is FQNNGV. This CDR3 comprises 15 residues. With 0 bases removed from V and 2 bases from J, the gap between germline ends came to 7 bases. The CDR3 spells CASSLEWGTNEKLFF. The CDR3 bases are TGTGCCAGCAGCTTAGAGTGGGGTACTAATGAAAAACTGTTTTTT. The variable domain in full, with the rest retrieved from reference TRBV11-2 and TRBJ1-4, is EAGVAQSPRYKIIEKRQSVAFWCNPISGHATLYWYQQILGQGPKLLIQFQNNGVVDDSQLPKDRFSAERLKGVDSTLKIQPAKLEDSAVYLCASSLEWGTNEKLFFGSGTQLSVL.